Listed here are 31 T cell receptor beta chains from one sample, sequenced in a study of blood T cell repertoires in COVID-19. Sequenced by immunoSEQ multiplex PCR; TCRdb stores in-frame clones only, minus some. The sample has about 59,000 clones, 75% to 85% seen once. Sequencing used peripheral blood. Source of these receptors: a man in his fifties or sixties with COVID-19, enrolled during active disease.

The rearrangement joins TRBV14 to TRBJ2-7; D call uncertain. The CDR3 runs 16 residues. Germline-derived CDR1 and CDR2 are SGHDN and FVKESK. V was pared by 0 bases and J by 2 bases, with 14 bases between. The CDR3 loop is CASSQDEATRPYEQYF. The DNA of the CDR3 is TGTGCCAGCAGCCAAGATGAGGCAACACGACCCTACGAGCAGTACTTC.

The chain couples TRBV5-1 to TRBJ1-6; 7 bases match TRBD1. The CDR3 covers 16 residues. Germline CDR1 SGHRS, CDR2 YFSETQ. Trimming removed 3 bases from V and 5 bases from J; junction bases left unmatched: 8. CDR3 nucleotides: TGCGCCAGCAGCTATGGCGACAGGGCCCATAATTCACCCCTCCACTTT. It codes for CASSYGDRAHNSPLHF. Complete variable domain (other parts from reference TRBV5-1 and TRBJ1-6): KAGVTQTPRYLIKTRGQQVTLSCSPISGHRSVSWYQQTPGQGLQFLFEYFSETQRNKGNFPGRFSGRQFSNSRSEMNVSTLELGDSALYLCASSYGDRAHNSPLHFGNGTRLTVT.

The CDR3 DNA sequence: TGTGCCAGCAGGGAAAGGAGGGTGGATAACGAGCAGTACTTC. Encoded protein: CASRERRVDNEQYF. The chain carries TRBV2 and TRBJ2-7, with D possibly being TRBD2 (6 bases). The CDR3 consists of 14 residues. Germline V CDR1 and CDR2: SNHLY, FYNNEI. Trimming removed 6 bases at V and 5 bases at J, with 17 bases between.

The table lists this clone with a few counts. The rearrangement links TRBV6-5 to TRBJ2-5; D perhaps matches TRBD1 (6 bases). CDR3 length equals 14 residues. V gave up 4 bases and J gave up 3 bases, with 12 bases separating them. CDR1 is MNHEY, CDR2 SVGAGI, per germline. In nucleotides, the CDR3 is TGTGCCAGCAGTTCCCCTCGGGACAAAGAGACCCAGTACTTC. Encoded protein: CASSSPRDKETQYF.

The V call is TRBV3-1 (or the pseudogene TRBV3-2), the J call TRBJ2-3; 10 positions agree with TRBD2. The V gene end was trimmed by 0 bases and the J gene end by 5 bases; junction bases not matched to a gene: 5. This CDR3 is 16 amino acids long. From germline, CDR1 is LGHDT and CDR2 YNNKEL (reference sequence). The CDR3 reads CASSQELAGVIDTQYF. The CDR3 bases are TGTGCCAGCAGCCAAGAGCTAGCGGGGGTGATAGATACGCAGTATTTT.

V and J are TRBV12-5 and TRBJ2-1; 15 bases agree with TRBD2. The J segment lost 4 bases and the V segment lost 6 bases, leaving 13 bases of the junction unmatched. CDR3 size: 19 residues. Germline V gene sequence: CDR1 LGHNT, CDR2 FRNRAP. The CDR3 nucleotides are TGTGCTAGTGGCCTGGAAGGGACTAGCGGGGGGAAACCATACAATGAGCAGTTCTTC. Protein product: CASGLEGTSGGKPYNEQFF.

This chain uses TRBV18 with TRBJ2-4, with 10 bases matching TRBD2. CDR1 and CDR2 from the germline V gene are KGHSH and LQKENI. V was pared by 6 bases and J by 9 bases, with 8 bases of the junction left unmatched. The CDR3 runs 14 residues. The CDR3 spells CASSIDLAGAIQYF. CDR3 in DNA: TGTGCCAGCTCCATCGACCTAGCGGGGGCCATTCAGTACTTC.

The rearrangement links TRBV3-1 (or the pseudogene TRBV3-2) to TRBJ2-5; 7 nucleotides line up with TRBD2. Trimming took 6 bases from V and 4 from J; bases not matched to a gene: 5. The CDR3 spans 13 residues. The germline V gene has CDR1 LGHDT and CDR2 YNNKEL (reference sequence). The CDR3 spells CASSPGRGETQYF. CDR3 coding DNA: TGTGCCAGCAGTCCGGGGAGGGGAGAGACCCAGTACTTC.

The chain uses TRBV19 and TRBJ1-1; 9 nucleotides agree with TRBD1. This CDR3 is built from 15 residues. The germline V gene has CDR1 LNHDA and CDR2 SQIVND (reference sequence). V was pared by 8 bases and J by 0 bases, with 7 bases of the junction left unmatched. CDR3 bases: TGTGCCAGTTCGGGGACAGGGCGCTTGAACACTGAAGCTTTCTTT. Protein sequence: CASSGTGRLNTEAFF.

The chain links TRBV19 to TRBJ2-7, with TRBD2 as a possible D gene (5 bases). The ends were cut back, 7 bases at V and 0 bases at J, with 13 bases in the middle. Germline V gene sequence: CDR1 LNHDA, CDR2 SQIVND (reference sequence). This CDR3 has 14 residues. For the CDR3, the DNA is TGTGCCAGTACCTCGGACTTCGCCTCCTACGAGCAGTACTTC. Translated, it gives CASTSDFASYEQYF.

The rearrangement joins TRBV10-3 to TRBJ2-2; TRBD1 is a possible D gene (6 bases). CDR1 ENHRY and CDR2 SYGVKD come from the germline V gene. This CDR3 comprises 14 residues. V lost 6 bases, J lost 7 bases, and 15 bases lay in between. The chain's CDR3 is CAIRAGVYDGELFF. CDR3 nucleotides: TGTGCCATCAGGGCAGGGGTGTACGACGGGGAGCTGTTTTTT.

The chain carries TRBV11-3 and TRBJ2-1; tentative D call: TRBD2 (5 bases). This CDR3 comprises 13 residues. Per the germline V gene, CDR1 is SGHNT and CDR2 is YENEEA. V shed 4 bases and J shed 5 bases, with 9 bases lying between them. Here the CDR3 reads CASSYLGDNEQFF. The DNA of the CDR3 is TGTGCCAGCAGCTACCTCGGGGACAATGAGCAGTTCTTC.

The V and J genes are TRBV7-3 and TRBJ2-2; D remains ambiguous. Deletions cut 3 bases from V and 0 bases from J, with 8 bases between. This CDR3 contains 15 residues. CDR1 SGHTA and CDR2 FQGTGA come from the germline V gene. CDR3 in DNA: TGTGCCAGCAGCTTTATGGCACCGAACACCGGGGAGCTGTTTTTT. Protein: CASSFMAPNTGELFF.

This clone was picked up one time. This chain uses TRBV6-6 with TRBJ2-3, with D perhaps TRBD2 (5 bases). V lost 0 bases and J 2 bases, leaving 12 bases between the germline ends. This CDR3 is built from 16 residues. The V gene's germline CDR1 is MNHNY and CDR2 SVGAGI (reference sequence). The CDR3 sequence is CASSYSGLADTDTQYF. CDR3 bases: TGTGCCAGCAGTTACTCGGGTCTAGCAGACACAGATACGCAGTATTTT.

The chain's CDR3 is CASSLEQGHEQYF. For the CDR3, the DNA is TGTGCCAGCAGTTTGGAACAGGGCCACGAGCAGTACTTC. The chain joins TRBV12-3 or TRBV12-4 to TRBJ2-7; the D gene is possibly TRBD1 (6 bases). Trimming shortened V by 3 bases and J by 5 bases, and 11 bases separated the two germline ends. The CDR3 runs 13 residues.

The chain recombines TRBV5-1 with TRBJ2-7; 12 bases are shared with TRBD1. With V trimmed by 2 bases and J by 4 bases, 7 bases remained unmatched. This CDR3 is 16 amino acids long. Germline V lookup: CDR1 SGHRS, CDR2 YFSETQ. Here the CDR3 DNA reads TGCGCCAGCAGCTTCGTCTCGGGACAGGGGGCGTACGAGCAGTACTTC. Amino acids: CASSFVSGQGAYEQYF.

The CDR3 nucleotides are TGTGCCAGCAGCAAGGGGCCAACAGGGGATCAGCCCCAGCATTTT. Amino acid sequence: CASSKGPTGDQPQHF. The rearrangement uses TRBV5-4 and TRBJ1-5, with 7 positions matching TRBD1. V lost 4 bases, J lost 5 bases, and 9 bases stayed unmatched. Germline V gene data show CDR1 as SGHNT and CDR2 as YYREEE (reference sequence). The length of the CDR3 is 15 residues. Combining the CDR3 with reference TRBV5-4 and TRBJ1-5 gives the whole variable domain ETGVTQSPTHLIKTRGQQVTLRCSSQSGHNTVSWYQQALGQGPQFIFQYYREEENGRGNFPPRFSGLQFPNYSSELNVNALELDDSALYLCASSKGPTGDQPQHFGDGTRLSIL.

The chain is built from TRBV15 and TRBJ1-2; perhaps TRBD1 as D (6 bases). The germline V gene encodes CDR1 LNHNV and CDR2 YYDKDF (reference sequence). V lost 1 base and J lost 5, with 14 bases in between. This CDR3 is 15 amino acids long. This CDR3 reads CATSRVLGQLYGYTF. The CDR3, as DNA: TGTGCCACCAGCAGAGTTCTTGGACAGCTGTATGGCTACACCTTC.

This clone was seen just once. The junction differs from germline at one of its ends, possibly a read error. V usage is TRBV7-7 and J usage is TRBJ1-5; 7 bases are a match to TRBD1. Germline values: CDR1 SSHAT, CDR2 FNYEAQ (reference sequence). The CDR3 extends over 19 amino acids. The CDR3 bases are TGTGCTAGCAGCTCGATACAGGGGACGAGCGGTAGGGGCAATCAGCCCCAGCATTTT. Residues: CASSSIQGTSGRGNQPQHF.

This clone was recorded only once. V is TRBV6-5 and J is TRBJ1-1, with 9 bases matching TRBD1. Germline values: CDR1 MNHEY, CDR2 SVGAGI. V shed 2 bases, J shed 10 bases, and the junction held 5 bases outside the gene matches. This CDR3 is built from 13 residues. CDR3 sequence reads: CASSYGDRVIAFF. CDR3 nucleotide sequence: TGTGCCAGCAGTTACGGGGACAGGGTAATAGCTTTCTTT.

Only one count was recorded for this clone. The chain links TRBV4-3 to TRBJ2-2; D not certain. Germline assignment: CDR1 LGHNA and CDR2 YSLEER. The V end was cut by 0 bases, the J end by 7 bases, with 6 bases between. The CDR3 is made up of 13 amino acids. The CDR3 sequence: CASSQDPIGELFF. CDR3 sequence (DNA): TGCGCCAGCAGCCAAGATCCCATCGGGGAGCTGTTTTTT.

The CDR3 DNA is TGTGCCAGCAGCGTAGATAAGGGAGCGGCTTCACCCCTCCACTTT. Translating gives CASSVDKGAASPLHF. This chain links TRBV9 with TRBJ1-6; unclear D gene. The CDR3 loop spans 15 amino acids. CDR1 is SGDLS and CDR2 is YYNGEE in the germline V gene. Deletions cut 0 bases from V and 9 bases from J, with 13 bases between.

The genes are TRBV5-1 and TRBJ2-4, with D possibly TRBD1 on 6 matching bases. The CDR3 has 14 amino acids. Germline-derived CDR1 and CDR2 are SGHRS and YFSETQ. Trimming removed 3 bases from V and 8 bases from J, with 15 bases in between. The CDR3 DNA follows: TGCGCCAGCAGCTACCGGGACACCAAGGACATTCAGTACTTC. Encoded protein: CASSYRDTKDIQYF.

J is TRBJ2-3 and V is TRBV5-4, with 12 bases fitting TRBD2. CDR1 SGHNT and CDR2 YYREEE come from the germline V gene (reference sequence). The CDR3 has 18 residues. Trimming at V came to 2 bases and at J to 4 bases, leaving 11 bases not matched to a gene. CDR3 in DNA: TGTGCCAGCAGCTTCGGGACTAGCGGGCGCGGGGGCTCAGATACGCAGTATTTT. Encoded protein: CASSFGTSGRGGSDTQYF.

The chain joins TRBV7-2 to TRBJ2-1, with 9 nucleotides matching TRBD2. V lost 5 bases to trimming and J lost 8 bases; unmatched junction nucleotides: 10. The CDR3 sequence is 15 residues long. Germline-derived CDR1 and CDR2 are SGHTA and FQGNSA. The CDR3 is CASSRRRGGRDEQFF. CDR3 in DNA: TGTGCCAGCAGCCGTAGGCGGGGGGGCCGCGATGAGCAGTTCTTC.

The chain couples TRBV12-3 or TRBV12-4 to TRBJ2-3; D remains ambiguous. This CDR3 has 11 residues. The V end was cut by 8 bases, the J end by 2 bases, with 5 bases between. The CDR3 loop reads CASRHTDTQYF. The CDR3 bases are TGTGCCAGCCGACACACAGATACGCAGTATTTT.

The chain links TRBV18 to TRBJ1-1, with TRBD1 identical over 9 bases. The CDR3 is made up of 14 amino acids. After removal of 6 bases from V and 5 bases from J, the junction contained 7 bases not matched to a gene. Germline loops: CDR1 KGHSH, CDR2 LQKENI. CDR3 DNA sequence: TGTGCCAGCTCCCCAAGGACAGGGGCGACTGAAGCTTTCTTT. As protein: CASSPRTGATEAFF.

This chain connects TRBV27 to TRBJ2-5, with 7 bases fitting TRBD2. The V gene's germline CDR1 is MNHEY and CDR2 SMNVEV (reference sequence). Losses at the gene ends were 3 bases for V and 5 bases for J; bases not matched to a gene: 18. The CDR3 sequence is 18 residues long. CDR3 in amino acids: CASSLGASSGFLGETQYF. The CDR3 DNA follows: TGTGCCAGCAGTTTGGGTGCCAGTAGCGGGTTTCTGGGGGAGACCCAGTACTTC.

This chain joins TRBV29-1 and TRBJ2-2; 15 bases agree with TRBD2. CDR1 is SQVTM and CDR2 is ANQGSEA in the germline V gene. CDR3 length: 16 amino acids. The V gene end was trimmed by 5 bases and the J gene end by 3 bases; junction bases not matched to a gene: 4. Here the CDR3 DNA reads TGCAGCGTTCGGACTAGCGGGAGGGGGGACACCGGGGAGCTGTTTTTT. It yields the protein CSVRTSGRGDTGELFF.

CDR3 residues: CASSAGTGGLSNQPQHF. As DNA, the CDR3 is TGTGCCAGCAGCGCTGGGACAGGGGGCCTTAGCAATCAGCCCCAGCATTTT. This chain connects TRBV7-8 to TRBJ1-5; 12 nucleotides agree with TRBD1. This CDR3 is 17 amino acids long. Unmatched junction bases numbered 5, after V lost 5 bases and J lost 0 bases. Germline V gene lookup returns CDR1 SGHVS and CDR2 FQNEAQ.

The chain joins TRBV14 to TRBJ2-3, with D tentatively TRBD2 (5 bases). Trimming shortened V by 0 bases and J by 0 bases, and 13 bases separated the two germline ends. Per the germline V gene, CDR1 is SGHDN and CDR2 is FVKESK. The CDR3 has 17 residues. CDR3 nucleotide sequence: TGTGCCAGCAGCCAAGAAGGGCGGGCCCCTAGCACAGATACGCAGTATTTT. Amino acids: CASSQEGRAPSTDTQYF. The complete variable domain, with remaining parts taken from reference TRBV14 and TRBJ2-3, reads EAGVTQFPSHSVIEKGQTVTLRCDPISGHDNLYWYRRVMGKEIKFLLHFVKESKQDESGMPNNRFLAERTGGTYSTLKVQPAELEDSGVYFCASSQEGRAPSTDTQYFGPGTRLTVL.